A selection of T cell receptor beta chains follows, all from one sample in a study of blood T cell repertoires in COVID-19. Sequencing used immunoSEQ multiplex PCR; TCRdb keeps in-frame clones, though not all of them. Here the sample spans approximately 200,000 clones, about 90% being singletons. Sequenced: PBMCs or T cells enriched from blood (not recorded which). The receptors here all came from a man aged 25-45 years who had recovered from COVID-19. CDR3s include the opening cysteine and the closing phenylalanine or tryptophan. D genes are given only for firm matches. Expanded clones get a size class; other rows say once, few or many, or leave the size out.

TRBD2,TRBJ2-1,.,TRBV4-3,TGCGCCAGCAGCCAACGCACTAGCGGGGGGTACAATGAGCAGTTCTTC,CASSQRTSGGYNEQFF
.,TRBJ2-3,.,TRBV9,TGTGCCAGCAGCGTAGGAGATTACACAGATACGCAGTATTTT,CASSVGDYTDTQYF
.,TRBJ1-6,once,TRBV2,TGTGCCAGCAGGACCCGGCGGGACTCCTATAATTCACCCCTCCACTTT,CASRTRRDSYNSPLHF
TRBD1,TRBJ1-1,.,TRBV28,TGTGCCAGCAGTCCAAACAGGGGGCGGAGTACTGAAGCTTTCTTT,CASSPNRGRSTEAFF
TRBD1,TRBJ1-4,few,TRBV28,TGTGCCAGCAGCAGCCATTGGGAGGAGGGGGCTGAAAAACTGTTTTTT,CASSSHWEEGAEKLFF
.,TRBJ2-7,.,TRBV30,TGTGCCTGGAGTGCTGGGGGCGGCTACGAGCAGTACTTC,CAWSAGGGYEQYF
TRBD2,TRBJ2-2,once,TRBV7-2,TGTGCCAGCAGCGGGACTAGCGGGAGAATCGGGGAGCTGTTTTTT,CASSGTSGRIGELFF
.,TRBJ2-3,.,TRBV6-6,TGTGCCAGCAGTAAAAGACTAGTCCCAGATACGCAGTATTTT,CASSKRLVPDTQYF
.,TRBJ1-1,.,TRBV7-2,TGTGCCAGCAGCCATTACACAGGGTATCAACCTGAAGCTTTCTTT,CASSHYTGYQPEAFF
.,TRBJ1-2,.,TRBV6-5,TGTGCCAGCAGCCCGGGGGGCGGCTACACCTTC,CASSPGGGYTF
TRBD1,TRBJ1-2,.,TRBV7-2,TGTGCCAGCAGCCCGGGACAGGGTTACACCTTC,CASSPGQGYTF
.,TRBJ1-5,once,TRBV7-2,TGTGCCAGCAGCTTCCAGCAGGGTCGCAATCAGCCCCAGCATTTT,CASSFQQGRNQPQHF
TRBD1,TRBJ1-1,.,TRBV19,TGTGCCAGTAGTTTCAGACAGGGGACTGGAGCTTTCTTT,CASSFRQGTGAFF
.,TRBJ2-2,.,TRBV9,TGTGCCAGCAGCCCCTCGGACACCGGGGAGCTGTTTTTT,CASSPSDTGELFF
.,TRBJ1-1,.,TRBV9,TGTGCCAGCAGCGTAGGCTCAGCTGAAGCTTTCTTT,CASSVGSAEAFF
TRBD1,TRBJ1-2,.,TRBV7-8,TGTGCCAGCAGCTTAGCTGAAAACCCGAGGACAGGGAGCGCCCTGTTCTATGGCTACACCTTC,CASSLAENPRTGSALFYGYTF
.,TRBJ1-1,once,TRBV5-1,TGCGCCAGCAGCTTGGAGGGACAAAGGACTGAAGCTTTCTTT,CASSLEGQRTEAFF
TRBD2,TRBJ2-3,.,TRBV29-1,TGCAGCGGCGGGAGGGGTACTAGCACAGATACGCAGTATTTT,CSGGRGTSTDTQYF
TRBD2,TRBJ2-2,.,TRBV18,TGTGCCAGCTCACGGAACCTAGCGGGGGGGATTCGGAACACCGGGGAGCTGTTTTTT,CASSRNLAGGIRNTGELFF
.,TRBJ2-7,.,TRBV7-2,TGTGCCAGCACGAGACTTCTAGCCTCGAGTTACGAGCAGTACTTC,CASTRLLASSYEQYF
TRBD1,TRBJ1-5,once,TRBV27,TGTGCCAGCAGTCTCCACCGGGACAGGGATCAGCCCCAGCATTTT,CASSLHRDRDQPQHF
.,TRBJ1-2,.,TRBV7-2,TGTGCCAGCAGCTTAGCGGGGGGGGCTCTTGGCTACACCTTC,CASSLAGGALGYTF
.,TRBJ1-1,.,TRBV28,TGTGCCAGCAGTCCACAGAGGAACACTGAAGCTTTCTTT,CASSPQRNTEAFF
.,TRBJ2-1,.,TRBV7-2,TGTGCCAGCAGCCAGGGGATGAGGGTTAAGGGGTATTGGGAGCAGTTCTTC,CASSQGMRVKGYWEQFF
.,TRBJ1-4,few,TRBV6-5,TGTGCCAGCAGCTTCGGGGGATGGAATGAAAAACTGTTTTTT,CASSFGGWNEKLFF
.,TRBJ1-2,.,TRBV9,TGTGCCAGCAGCGCGGGGGACCCAAACTATGGCTACACCTTC,CASSAGDPNYGYTF
TRBD1,TRBJ1-2,.,TRBV10-2,TGCGCCAGCAGCGAATTCAGGGGGGCTAGCTATGGCTACACCTTC,CASSEFRGASYGYTF
.,TRBJ1-1,.,TRBV12-3/TRBV12-4,TGTGCCAGCAGTTGGGGAGTGAACACTGAAGCTTTCTTT,CASSWGVNTEAFF
TRBD2,TRBJ2-5,.,TRBV9,TGTGCCAGCAGCGCGGGACTAGCGGGGAAAGAGACCCAGTACTTC,CASSAGLAGKETQYF
.,TRBJ2-2,.,TRBV28,TGTGCCAGCAGCCGTAAAACAGGGACAAACACCGGGGAGCTGTTTTTT,CASSRKTGTNTGELFF
TRBD1,TRBJ2-5,.,TRBV5-6,TGTGCCAGCAGCTCAACCGGGACAGGGGGTAGGGAGACCCAGTACTTC,CASSSTGTGGRETQYF
TRBD1,TRBJ1-1,few,TRBV2,TGTGCCGGGGCGGGGACAGGGGGCGCGGATACTGAAGCTTTCTTT,CAGAGTGGADTEAFF
.,TRBJ1-3,.,TRBV3-1/TRBV3-2,TGTGCCAGCAGCCGAGAAGAGGATTCGGGAAACACCATATATTTT,CASSREEDSGNTIYF
.,TRBJ1-3,.,TRBV19,TGTGCCAGTAGTATTTCATCTGGAAACACCATATATTTT,CASSISSGNTIYF